This TCR beta chain is drawn from a study of beta chain features in type 1 diabetes. The study, taken as a whole, reports: Significant though moderate, a shortening of TCRB CDR3s appeared in all four CD4+ subsets of Type 1 diabetes patients. The study notes PCR might favor shorter templates equally in patients and controls.

Concerning this clone: Its antigen is unknown.

Trimming took 5 bases from V and 4 from J, leaving 11 bases between them. The CDR3 is made up of 13 amino acids. Germline assignment: CDR1 SEHNR and CDR2 FQNEAQ (reference sequence). All of the isolated RNA was reverse transcribed, so expressed TCRB transcripts were sequenced. Mean read depth for naive, central memory and regulatory T cell samples was a few million reads. The table came from immunoSEQ multiplex PCR; TCRdb's copy has only in-frame clones and leaves some out. Here the sample spans about 340,000 clones, roughly 8% being singletons. Sorting with CD45RO/CCR7/CD25/CD127/CD95/CD27 yielded naive, central memory, regulatory and stem-like memory CD4+ cells.

This clonotype was sampled from a woman under 30 in good health. Sequences were obtained from central memory CD4+ T cells from blood. The gene calls are TRBV7-9 and TRBJ1-2, with D perhaps TRBD1 (6 bases). The CDR3 sequence is CASSTDSLYGYTF. Written as DNA, the CDR3 is TGTGCCAGCAGCACGGACAGCCTCTATGGCTACACCTTC.